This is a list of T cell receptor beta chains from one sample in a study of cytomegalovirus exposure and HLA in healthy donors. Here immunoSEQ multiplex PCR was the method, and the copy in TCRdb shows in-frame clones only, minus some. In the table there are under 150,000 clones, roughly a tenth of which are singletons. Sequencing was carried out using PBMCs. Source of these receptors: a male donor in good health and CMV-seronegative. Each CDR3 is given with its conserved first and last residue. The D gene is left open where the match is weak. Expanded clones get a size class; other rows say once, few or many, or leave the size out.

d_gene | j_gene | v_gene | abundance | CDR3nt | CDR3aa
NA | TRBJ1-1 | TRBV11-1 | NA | TGTGCCAGCAGCGCGACAGAGAACACTGAAGCTTTCTTT | CASSATENTEAFF
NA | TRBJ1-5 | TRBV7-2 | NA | TGTGCCAGCAGCCCGCAGGGAGGTTTGGGTCAGCCCCAGCATTTT | CASSPQGGLGQPQHF
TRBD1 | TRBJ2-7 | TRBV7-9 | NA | TGTGCCAGCAGCCCACCCGAAGGGACAGGGAACGAGCAGTACTTC | CASSPPEGTGNEQYF
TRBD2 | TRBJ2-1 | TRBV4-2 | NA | TGTGCCAGCAGCCAACCCCGCACGGGGGGTTGGTACAATGAGCAGTTCTTC | CASSQPRTGGWYNEQFF
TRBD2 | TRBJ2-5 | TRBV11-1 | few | TGTGCCAGCCGCCAAAAGGGTAGCGGGGAAGAGACCCAGTACTTC | CASRQKGSGEETQYF
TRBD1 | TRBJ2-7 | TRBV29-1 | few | TGCAGCGTCGTAGGACAGGGGTCAGGGTACGAGCAGTACTTC | CSVVGQGSGYEQYF
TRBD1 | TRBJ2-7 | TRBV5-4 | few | TGTGCCAGCAGCGAGGCCGGGACAGGGGACTACGAGCAGTACTTC | CASSEAGTGDYEQYF
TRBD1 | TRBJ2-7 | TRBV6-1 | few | TGTGCCAGCAGTGAACTGTCAGGGGGCACATACGAGCAGTACTTC | CASSELSGGTYEQYF
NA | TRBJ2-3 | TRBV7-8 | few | TGTGCCAGCAGCTCCGACTTAAGCACAGATACGCAGTATTTT | CASSSDLSTDTQYF
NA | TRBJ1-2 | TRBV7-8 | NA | TGTGCCAGCAGCTTAGAGGTCCGGCGGGATGGCTACACCTTC | CASSLEVRRDGYTF
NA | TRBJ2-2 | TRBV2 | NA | TGTGCCAGCAGAGGACAGCACCTCACCTTAAACACCGGGGAGCTGTTTTTT | CASRGQHLTLNTGELFF
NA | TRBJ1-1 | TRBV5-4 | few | TGTGCCAGCAGCTCCTTAGGGGCAGGGTCGAACACTGAAGCTTTCTTT | CASSSLGAGSNTEAFF
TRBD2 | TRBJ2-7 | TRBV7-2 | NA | TGTGCCAGCAGCTTAGAGTTGGGACTAGCGGGTGCTTACCCCTACGAGCAGTACTTC | CASSLELGLAGAYPYEQYF
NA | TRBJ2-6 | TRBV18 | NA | TGTGCCAGCTCATCCCGGACTCTAACAGATCGCTCTGGGGCCAACGTCCTGACTTTC | CASSSRTLTDRSGANVLTF
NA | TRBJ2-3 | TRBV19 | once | TGTGCCAGTAGTATATCGGGAGATACGCAGTATTTT | CASSISGDTQYF